This T cell receptor beta chain emerged from a study of human T cells and chemical hapten exposure. Regarding the study as a whole: Versus controls, significantly more large CDR3 similarity clusters arose from expanded TCRs.

Stated time point: patch test 2, 6 weeks after DPC sensitization. The treatment was: therapeutic diphenylcyclopropenone sensitization with weekly scalp DPC. Germline V gives CDR1 SGHDN, CDR2 FVKESK. V lost 3 bases and J lost 5; bases outside the gene matches: 6. The CDR3 sequence is 15 residues long. This clonotype was seen more than once but under ten times. Its specificity is not known. TCRdb reprocessed the RACE reads via MiXCR and lists one record per CDR3 protein. The table records about 140,000 distinct CDR3 sequences, roughly 12% of them present only once. The receptor was isolated from a woman between 50 and 59 years old with alopecia areata. Some clones in this sample may be carry-over from other donors' samples. This chain uses TRBV14 with TRBJ1-1, with 10 nucleotides matching TRBD1. Sequencing used whole blood, obtained in connection with sensitization to the hapten diphenylcyclopropenone (DPC). The CDR3 loop is CASSQGQGRITEAFF. As DNA, the CDR3 is TGTGCCAGCAGCCAGGGACAGGGGAGGATTACTGAAGCTTTCTTT.